This TCR beta chain was documented in a study of beta chain features in type 1 diabetes. TCRB transcripts that were expressed got sequenced, as all of the isolated RNA had been reverse transcribed. Assay used: immunoSEQ multiplex PCR; TCRdb lists only in-frame clones, some missing. Among approximately 20,000 clones listed, around three fifths were seen once. Whole-study results and caveats: In every one of the four CD4+ subsets, TCRB CDR3s were moderately but significantly shorter in Type 1 diabetes patients.

Via the markers CD45RO/CCR7/CD25/CD127/CD95/CD27, stem cell-like memory, regulatory, central memory and naive CD4+ cells were sorted. Germline V lookup: CDR1 SGDLS, CDR2 YYNGEE. There are 15 residues in the CDR3. Trimming at V came to 4 bases and at J to 3 bases, leaving 6 bases not matched to a gene. As to this clone: No antigen is known for it.

The sequencing sample was made of stem cell memory CD4+ T cells from blood. This receptor was taken from a man aged 18 to 35 with type 1 diabetes. This rearrangement joins TRBV9 to TRBJ2-5; 10 nucleotides line up with TRBD1. This chain's CDR3 is CASSFRTGGEETQYF. The CDR3 DNA sequence: TGTGCCAGCAGCTTTCGGACAGGGGGTGAAGAGACCCAGTACTTC. The full variable domain, with the rest looked up from reference TRBV9 and TRBJ2-5, is DSGVTQTPKHLITATGQRVTLRCSPRSGDLSVYWYQQSLDQGLQFLIQYYNGEERAKGNILERFSAQQFPDLHSELNLSSLELGDSALYFCASSFRTGGEETQYFGPGTRLLVL.